This record looks at one T cell receptor (beta chain) sequence and its context. The data were obtained in a study of STAT5B mutations in CD4+ large granular lymphocyte leukemia. From germline, CDR1 is LGHNA and CDR2 YSLEER. CDR3 length equals 18 residues. V dropped 2 bases and J dropped 6; count of bases not matched to a gene: 17. Produced via immunoSEQ multiplex PCR; TCRdb's table is partial and in-frame only. Of roughly 30,000 clones in the sample, 72% were seen once. Sequencing was done on a sample of CD4+ T cells from blood buffy coats. V and J are TRBV4-3 and TRBJ2-7; 9 bases agree with TRBD1. This TCR was sampled from a human donor in good health. CDR3 sequence (DNA): TGCGCCAGCAGCCAAACCCCAAGGGGGGGACAGGGACGCAGCGAGCAGTACTTC. It yields the protein CASSQTPRGGQGRSEQYF.